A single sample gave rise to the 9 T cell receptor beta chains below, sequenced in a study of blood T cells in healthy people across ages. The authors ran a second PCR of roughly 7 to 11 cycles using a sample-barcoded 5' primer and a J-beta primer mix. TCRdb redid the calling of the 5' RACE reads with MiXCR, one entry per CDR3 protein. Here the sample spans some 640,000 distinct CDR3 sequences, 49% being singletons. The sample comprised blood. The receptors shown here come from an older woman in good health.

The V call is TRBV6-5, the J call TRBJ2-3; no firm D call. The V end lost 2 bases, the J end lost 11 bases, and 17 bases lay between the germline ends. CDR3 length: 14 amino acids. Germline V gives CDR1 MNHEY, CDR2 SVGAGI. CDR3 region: CASSYTPGSQMQYF. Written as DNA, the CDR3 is TGTGCCAGCAGTTACACCCCGGGCAGCCAAATGCAGTATTTT.

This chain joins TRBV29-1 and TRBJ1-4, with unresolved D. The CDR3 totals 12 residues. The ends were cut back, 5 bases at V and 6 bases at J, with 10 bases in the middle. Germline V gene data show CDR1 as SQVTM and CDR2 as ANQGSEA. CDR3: CSVRGLDEKLFF. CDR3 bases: TGCAGCGTTCGTGGTTTGGATGAAAAACTGTTTTTT. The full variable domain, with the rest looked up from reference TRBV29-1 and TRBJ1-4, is SAVISQKPSRDICQRGTSLTIQCQVDSQVTMMFWYRQQPGQSLTLIATANQGSEATYESGFVIDKFPISRPNLTFSTLTVSNMSPEDSSIYLCSVRGLDEKLFFGSGTQLSVL.

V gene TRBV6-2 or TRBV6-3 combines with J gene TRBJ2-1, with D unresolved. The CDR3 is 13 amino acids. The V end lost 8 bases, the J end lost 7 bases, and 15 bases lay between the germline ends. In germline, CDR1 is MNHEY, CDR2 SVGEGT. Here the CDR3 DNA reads TGTGCCAGCGGGGTCACCGCGGAAAATGAGCAGTTCTTC. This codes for CASGVTAENEQFF.

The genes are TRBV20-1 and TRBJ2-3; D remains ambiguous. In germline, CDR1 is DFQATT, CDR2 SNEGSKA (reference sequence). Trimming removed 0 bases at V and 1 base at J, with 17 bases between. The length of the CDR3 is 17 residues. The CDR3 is CSARDLASQGGTDTQYF. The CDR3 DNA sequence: TGCAGTGCTAGAGATCTGGCCTCCCAAGGTGGCACAGATACGCAGTATTTT.

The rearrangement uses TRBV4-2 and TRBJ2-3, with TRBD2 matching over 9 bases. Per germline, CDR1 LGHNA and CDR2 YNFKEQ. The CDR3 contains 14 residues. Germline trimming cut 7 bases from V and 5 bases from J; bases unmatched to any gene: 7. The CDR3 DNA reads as TGTGCCAGCACCGCAACACTAGCGGGAGATACGCAGTATTTT. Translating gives CASTATLAGDTQYF.

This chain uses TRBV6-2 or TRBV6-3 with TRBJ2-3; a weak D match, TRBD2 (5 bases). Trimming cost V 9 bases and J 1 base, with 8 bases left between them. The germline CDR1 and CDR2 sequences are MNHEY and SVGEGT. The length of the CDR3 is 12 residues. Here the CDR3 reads CASEGGTDTQYF. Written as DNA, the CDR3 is TGTGCCAGTGAGGGCGGCACAGATACGCAGTATTTT.

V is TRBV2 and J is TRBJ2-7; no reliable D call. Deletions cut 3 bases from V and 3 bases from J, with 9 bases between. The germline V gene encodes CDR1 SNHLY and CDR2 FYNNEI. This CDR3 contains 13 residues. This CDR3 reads CASSDGPFYEQYF. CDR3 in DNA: TGTGCCAGCAGTGATGGACCCTTCTACGAGCAGTACTTC.

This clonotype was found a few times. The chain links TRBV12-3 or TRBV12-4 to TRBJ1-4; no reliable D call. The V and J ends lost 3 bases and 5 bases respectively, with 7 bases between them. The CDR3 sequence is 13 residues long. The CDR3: CASSFSGNEKLFF. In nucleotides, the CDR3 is TGTGCCAGCAGTTTCAGCGGGAATGAAAAACTGTTTTTT.

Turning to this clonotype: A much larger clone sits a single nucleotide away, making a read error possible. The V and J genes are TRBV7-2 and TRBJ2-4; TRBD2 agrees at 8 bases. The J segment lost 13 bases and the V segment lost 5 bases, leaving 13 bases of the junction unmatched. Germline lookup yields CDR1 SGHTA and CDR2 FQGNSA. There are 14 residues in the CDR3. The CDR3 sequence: CASSVGGSGIEQYF. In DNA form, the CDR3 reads TGTGCCAGCAGCGTAGGTGGTAGCGGGATTGAGCAGTACTTC.